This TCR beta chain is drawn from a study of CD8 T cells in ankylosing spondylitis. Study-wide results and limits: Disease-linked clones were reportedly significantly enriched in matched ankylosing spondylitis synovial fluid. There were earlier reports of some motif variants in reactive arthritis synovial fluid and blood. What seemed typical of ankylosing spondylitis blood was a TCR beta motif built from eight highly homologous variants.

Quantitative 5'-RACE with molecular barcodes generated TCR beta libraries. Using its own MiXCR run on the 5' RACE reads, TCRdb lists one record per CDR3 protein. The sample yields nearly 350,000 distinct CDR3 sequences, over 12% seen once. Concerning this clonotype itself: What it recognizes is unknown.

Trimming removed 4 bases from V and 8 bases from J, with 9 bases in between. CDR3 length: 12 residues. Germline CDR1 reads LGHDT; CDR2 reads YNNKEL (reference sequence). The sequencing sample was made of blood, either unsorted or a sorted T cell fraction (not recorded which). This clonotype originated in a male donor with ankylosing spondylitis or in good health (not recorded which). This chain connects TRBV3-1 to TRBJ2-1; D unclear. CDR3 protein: CASSPKGDEQFF. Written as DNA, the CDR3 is TGTGCCAGCAGCCCGAAAGGCGATGAGCAGTTCTTC.